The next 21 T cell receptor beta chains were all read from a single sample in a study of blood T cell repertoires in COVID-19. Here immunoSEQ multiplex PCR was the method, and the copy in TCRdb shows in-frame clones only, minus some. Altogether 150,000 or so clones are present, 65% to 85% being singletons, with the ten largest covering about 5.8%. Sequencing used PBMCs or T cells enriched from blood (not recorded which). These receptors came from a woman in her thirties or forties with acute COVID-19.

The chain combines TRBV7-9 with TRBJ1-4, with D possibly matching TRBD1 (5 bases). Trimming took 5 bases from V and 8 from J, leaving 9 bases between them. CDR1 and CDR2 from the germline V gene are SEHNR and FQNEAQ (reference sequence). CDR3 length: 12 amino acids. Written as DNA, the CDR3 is TGTGCCAGCAGCCCCCACAGGGAAAAACTGTTTTTT. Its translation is CASSPHREKLFF.

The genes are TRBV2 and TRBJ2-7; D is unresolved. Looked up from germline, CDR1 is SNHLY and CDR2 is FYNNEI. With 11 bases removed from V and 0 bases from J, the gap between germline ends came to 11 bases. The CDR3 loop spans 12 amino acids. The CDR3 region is CALEPSSYEQYF. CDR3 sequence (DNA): TGTGCCCTCGAACCTAGCTCCTACGAGCAGTACTTC.

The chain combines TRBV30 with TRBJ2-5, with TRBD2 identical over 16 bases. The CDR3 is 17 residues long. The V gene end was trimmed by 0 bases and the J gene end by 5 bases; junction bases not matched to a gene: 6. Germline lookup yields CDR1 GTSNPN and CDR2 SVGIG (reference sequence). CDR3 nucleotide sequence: TGTGCCTGGAGTGTTGGTCCGGGACTAGCGGGAGGGGAGACCCAGTACTTC. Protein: CAWSVGPGLAGGETQYF.

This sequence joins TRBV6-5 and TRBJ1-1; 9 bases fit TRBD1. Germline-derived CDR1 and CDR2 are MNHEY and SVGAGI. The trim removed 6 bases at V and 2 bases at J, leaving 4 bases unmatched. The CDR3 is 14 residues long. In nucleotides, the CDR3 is TGTGCCAGCAGCTGGACAGGGGTAAACACTGAAGCTTTCTTT. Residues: CASSWTGVNTEAFF.

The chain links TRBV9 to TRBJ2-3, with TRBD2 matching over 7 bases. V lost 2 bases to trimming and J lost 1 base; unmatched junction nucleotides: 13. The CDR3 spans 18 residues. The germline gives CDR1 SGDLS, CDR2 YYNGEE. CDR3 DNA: TGTGCCAGCAGCGTTGCTGGGGCTAGCGGAGCCCGCACAGATACGCAGTATTTT. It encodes CASSVAGASGARTDTQYF.

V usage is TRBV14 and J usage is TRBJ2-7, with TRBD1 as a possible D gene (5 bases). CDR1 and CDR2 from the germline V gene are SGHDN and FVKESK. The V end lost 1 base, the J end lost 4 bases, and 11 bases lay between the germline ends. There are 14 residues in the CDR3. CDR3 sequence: CASSQGDSGYEQYV. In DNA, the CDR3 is TGTGCCAGCAGCCAAGGGGATTCAGGGTACGAGCAGTACGTC.

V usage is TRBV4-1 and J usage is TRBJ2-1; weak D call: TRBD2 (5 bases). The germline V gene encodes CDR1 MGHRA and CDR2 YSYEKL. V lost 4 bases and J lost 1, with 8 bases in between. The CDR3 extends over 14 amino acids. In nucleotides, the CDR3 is TGCGCCAGCAGCCCCCCGGGATCCTACAATGAGCAGTTCTTC. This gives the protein CASSPPGSYNEQFF.

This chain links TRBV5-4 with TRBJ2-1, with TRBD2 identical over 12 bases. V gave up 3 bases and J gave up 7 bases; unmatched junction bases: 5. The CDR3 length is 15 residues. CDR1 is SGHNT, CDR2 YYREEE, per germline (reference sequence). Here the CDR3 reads CASSYTGLAGNEQFF. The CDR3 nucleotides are TGTGCCAGCAGCTATACAGGACTAGCGGGAAATGAGCAGTTCTTC. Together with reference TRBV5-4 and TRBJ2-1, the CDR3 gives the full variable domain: ETGVTQSPTHLIKTRGQQVTLRCSSQSGHNTVSWYQQALGQGPQFIFQYYREEENGRGNFPPRFSGLQFPNYSSELNVNALELDDSALYLCASSYTGLAGNEQFFGPGTRLTVL.

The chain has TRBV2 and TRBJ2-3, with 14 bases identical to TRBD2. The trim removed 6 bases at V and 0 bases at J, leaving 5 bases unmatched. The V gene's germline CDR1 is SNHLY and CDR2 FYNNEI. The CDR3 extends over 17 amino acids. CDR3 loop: CASRGTSGSISTDTQYF. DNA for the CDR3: TGTGCCAGCAGAGGGACTAGCGGGAGCATTAGCACAGATACGCAGTATTTT.

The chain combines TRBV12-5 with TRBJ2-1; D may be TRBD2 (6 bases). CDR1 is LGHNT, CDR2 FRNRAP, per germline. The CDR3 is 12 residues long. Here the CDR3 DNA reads TGTGCCCTGGGGGGTACCTACAATGAGCAGTTCTTC. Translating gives CALGGTYNEQFF.

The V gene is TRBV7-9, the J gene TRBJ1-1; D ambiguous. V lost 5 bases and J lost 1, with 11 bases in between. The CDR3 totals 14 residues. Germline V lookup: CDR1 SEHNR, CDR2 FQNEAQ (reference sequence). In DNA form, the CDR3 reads TGTGCCAGCAGCCCAAAATTAGAGAACACTGAAGCTTTCTTT. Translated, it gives CASSPKLENTEAFF.

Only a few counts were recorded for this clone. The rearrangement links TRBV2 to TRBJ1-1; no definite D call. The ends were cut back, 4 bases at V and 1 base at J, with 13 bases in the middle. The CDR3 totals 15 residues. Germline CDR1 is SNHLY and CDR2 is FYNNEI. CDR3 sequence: CASSAESRQNTEAFF. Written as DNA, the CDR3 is TGTGCCAGCAGTGCAGAATCCCGACAGAACACTGAAGCTTTCTTT.

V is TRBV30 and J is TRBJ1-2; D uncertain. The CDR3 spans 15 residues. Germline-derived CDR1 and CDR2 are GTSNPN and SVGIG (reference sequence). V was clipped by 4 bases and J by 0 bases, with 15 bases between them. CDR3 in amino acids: CAWTPGITSNYGYTF. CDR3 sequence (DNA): TGTGCCTGGACTCCGGGGATTACATCTAACTATGGCTACACCTTC.

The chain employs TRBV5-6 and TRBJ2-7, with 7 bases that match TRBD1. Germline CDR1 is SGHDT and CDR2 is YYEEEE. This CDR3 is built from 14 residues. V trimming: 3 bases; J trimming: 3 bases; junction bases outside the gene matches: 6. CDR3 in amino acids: CASSSDRNLYEQYF. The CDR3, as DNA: TGTGCCAGCAGCTCGGACAGGAACCTCTACGAGCAGTACTTC.

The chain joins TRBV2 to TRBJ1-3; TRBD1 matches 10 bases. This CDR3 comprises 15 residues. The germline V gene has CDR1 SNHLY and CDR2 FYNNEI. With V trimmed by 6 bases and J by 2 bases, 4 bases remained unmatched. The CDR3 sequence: CASSLGTGAGNTIYF. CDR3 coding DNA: TGTGCCAGCAGCCTCGGGACAGGGGCTGGAAACACCATATATTTT.

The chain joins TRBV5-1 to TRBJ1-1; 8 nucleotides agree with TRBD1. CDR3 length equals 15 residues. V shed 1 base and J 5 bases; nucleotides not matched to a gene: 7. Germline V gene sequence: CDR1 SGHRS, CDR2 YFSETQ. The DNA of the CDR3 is TGCGCCAGCAGCTTGCGGCAGGGGGCGGGTACTGAAGCTTTCTTT. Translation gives CASSLRQGAGTEAFF.

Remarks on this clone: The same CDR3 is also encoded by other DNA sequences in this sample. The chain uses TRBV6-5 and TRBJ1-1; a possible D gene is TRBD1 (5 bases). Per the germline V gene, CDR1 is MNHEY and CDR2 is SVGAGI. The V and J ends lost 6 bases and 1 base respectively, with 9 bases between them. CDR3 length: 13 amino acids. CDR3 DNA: TGTGCCAGCAGCGGACAAGGGAACACTGAAGCTTTCTTT. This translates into CASSGQGNTEAFF.

CDR3 sequence reads: CASSVVGTTGELFF. The DNA of the CDR3 is TGTGCCAGCAGCGTAGTTGGGACTACCGGGGAGCTGTTTTTT. The rearrangement joins TRBV9 to TRBJ2-2; maybe TRBD2 (6 bases). V was shortened by 0 bases and J by 5 bases, with 8 bases between the two germline ends. The length of the CDR3 is 14 residues. The germline gives CDR1 SGDLS, CDR2 YYNGEE.

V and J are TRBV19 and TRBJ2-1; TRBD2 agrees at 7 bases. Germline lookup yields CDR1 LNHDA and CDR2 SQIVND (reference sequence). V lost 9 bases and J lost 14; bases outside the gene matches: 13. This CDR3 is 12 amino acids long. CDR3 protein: CASSTPGLRKFF. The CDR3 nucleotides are TGTGCCAGCTCAACCCCGGGACTAAGGAAGTTCTTC.

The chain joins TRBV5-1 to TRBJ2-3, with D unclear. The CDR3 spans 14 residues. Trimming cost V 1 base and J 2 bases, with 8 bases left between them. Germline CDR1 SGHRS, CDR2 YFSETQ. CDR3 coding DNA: TGCGCCAGCAGCTTGCTACCGGTCACAGATACGCAGTATTTT. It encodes CASSLLPVTDTQYF.

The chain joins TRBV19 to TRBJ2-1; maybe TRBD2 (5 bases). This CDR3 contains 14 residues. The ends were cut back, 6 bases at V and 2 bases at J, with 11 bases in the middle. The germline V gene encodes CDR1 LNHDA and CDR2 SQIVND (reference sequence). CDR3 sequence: CASRGSAAYNEQFF. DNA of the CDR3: TGTGCCAGTAGAGGGAGCGCTGCCTACAATGAGCAGTTCTTC.